The present T cell receptor beta chain was sequenced within a study of OX40 agonist ivuxolimab in advanced cancers. Background on the study: Cancers in dose escalation were hepatocellular, melanoma, renal cell and head and neck. Subjects had a mean age of roughly 60 years, with a range of about 23 to 90; just over 80% were male. Three patients, one with hepatocellular carcinoma and two with cutaneous melanoma, achieved partial responses. The study, taken as a whole, reports: Both blood CD4+ and CD8+ T cells showed clonal growth by week 6 at 0.1 to 3.0 mg/kg.

Concerning this clone itself: As yet, its antigen is unknown.

Sequencing was performed with immunoSEQ multiplex PCR; in TCRdb, only in-frame clones are kept and a portion is missing. Seen here are more than 80,000 clones, approximately 94% observed once, and the top ten hold about 2.4%. CDR3 length: 17 residues. V trimming: 0 bases; J trimming: 2 bases; junction bases outside the gene matches: 7. CDR1 and CDR2 (germline): SGHDT, YYEEEE. This sequence was found in an adult with an advanced solid tumor such as melanoma, head and neck, liver or kidney cancer. The input for sequencing was CD4+ or CD8+ T cells sorted from blood, taken in a trial of the OX40 agonist ivuxolimab. The chain carries TRBV5-6 and TRBJ2-7, with 11 bases fitting TRBD2. Written as DNA, the CDR3 is TGTGCCAGCAGCTTGGAGGGGCCGGGACTAGCGGCCTACGAGCAGTACTTC. It yields the protein CASSLEGPGLAAYEQYF.